The following is a T cell receptor (beta chain) sequence with its context. These data belong to a study of blood T cell repertoires in COVID-19. Study as a whole: Some COVID-19 samples were acute and others convalescent; all came from the United States, Italy and Spain. From T cells, B-cell-depleted T cells, or PBMCs came the material, which was cDNA or gDNA.

Germline assignment: CDR1 LNHDA and CDR2 SQIVND (reference sequence). The V and J ends lost 6 bases and 6 bases, in that order; junction bases with no gene match: 12. CDR3 length: 15 residues. In the study's own analysis: Amplification from reference gene primers served as the basis for estimated nucleated cell counts. Sequenced by immunoSEQ multiplex PCR; TCRdb stores in-frame clones only, minus some. The V and J calls and clone size come from that table; D and trimming were worked out from the DNA. This table has roughly 89,000 clones, 80% to 90% appearing once. The V gene is TRBV19, the J gene TRBJ2-5; 8 nucleotides agree with TRBD1. The sequence came from a woman older than 75 with acute or convalescent COVID-19. The source material was peripheral blood. This chain's CDR3 is CASRATGVGEKTQYF. The CDR3 DNA is TGTGCCAGTAGGGCGACAGGGGTCGGAGAAAAGACCCAGTACTTC. The variable domain in full, completed from reference TRBV19 and TRBJ2-5, reads DGGITQSPKYLFRKEGQNVTLSCEQNLNHDAMYWYRQDPGQGLRLIYYSQIVNDFQKGDIAEGYSVSREKKESFPLTVTSAQKNPTAFYLCASRATGVGEKTQYFGPGTRLLVL.